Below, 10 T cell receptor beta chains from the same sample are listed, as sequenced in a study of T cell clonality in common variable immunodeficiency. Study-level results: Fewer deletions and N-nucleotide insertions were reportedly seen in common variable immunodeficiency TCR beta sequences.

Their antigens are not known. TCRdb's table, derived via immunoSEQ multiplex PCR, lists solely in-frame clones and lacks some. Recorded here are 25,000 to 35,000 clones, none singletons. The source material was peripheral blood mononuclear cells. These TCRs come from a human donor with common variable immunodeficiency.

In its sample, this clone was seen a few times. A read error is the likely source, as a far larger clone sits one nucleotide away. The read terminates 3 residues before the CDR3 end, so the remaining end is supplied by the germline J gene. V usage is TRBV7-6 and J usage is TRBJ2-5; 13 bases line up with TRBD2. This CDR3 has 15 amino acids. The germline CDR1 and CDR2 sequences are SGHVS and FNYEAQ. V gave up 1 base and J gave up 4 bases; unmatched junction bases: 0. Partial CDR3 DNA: TGTGCCAGCAGCTTAGGACTAGCGGGGGGAGAGACC. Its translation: CASSLGLAGGET. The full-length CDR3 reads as CASSLGLAGGETQYF.

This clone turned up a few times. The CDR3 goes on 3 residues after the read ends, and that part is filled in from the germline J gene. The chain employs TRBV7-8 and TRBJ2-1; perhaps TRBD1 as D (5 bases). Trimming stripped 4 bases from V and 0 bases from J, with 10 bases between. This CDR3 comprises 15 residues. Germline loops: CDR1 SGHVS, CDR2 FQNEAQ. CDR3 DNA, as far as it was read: TGTGCCAGCAGCTCGACAGCGCTCTCCTACAATGAG. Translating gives CASSSTALSYNE. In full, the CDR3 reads CASSSTALSYNEQFF.

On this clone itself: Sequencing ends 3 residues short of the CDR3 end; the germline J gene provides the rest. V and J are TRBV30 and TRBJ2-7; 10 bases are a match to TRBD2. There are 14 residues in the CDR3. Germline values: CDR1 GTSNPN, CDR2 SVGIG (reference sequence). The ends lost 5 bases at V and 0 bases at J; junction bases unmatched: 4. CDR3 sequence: CAWGGLASSYEQYF. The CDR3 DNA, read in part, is TGTGCCTGGGGGGGACTAGCGTCCTCCTACGAG.

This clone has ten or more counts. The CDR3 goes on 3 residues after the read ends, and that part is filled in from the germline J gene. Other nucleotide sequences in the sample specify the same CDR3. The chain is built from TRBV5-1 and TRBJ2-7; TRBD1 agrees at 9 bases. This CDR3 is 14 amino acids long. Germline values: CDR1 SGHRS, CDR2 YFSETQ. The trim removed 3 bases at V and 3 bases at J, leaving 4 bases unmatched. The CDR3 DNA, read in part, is TGCGCCAGCAGCTCTGGACAGGGGAGCTACGAG. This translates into CASSSGQGSYE. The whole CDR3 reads CASSSGQGSYEQYF.

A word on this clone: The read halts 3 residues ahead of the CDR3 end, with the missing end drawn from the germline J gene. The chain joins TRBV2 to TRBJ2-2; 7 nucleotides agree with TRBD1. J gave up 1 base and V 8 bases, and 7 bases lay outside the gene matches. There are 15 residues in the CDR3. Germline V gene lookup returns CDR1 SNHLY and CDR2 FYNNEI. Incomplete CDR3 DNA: TGTGCCAGCGGGAAGACAGGGATGAACACCGGGGAG. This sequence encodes CASGKTGMNTGE. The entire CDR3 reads CASGKTGMNTGELFF.

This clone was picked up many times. The CDR3 loop is CASSGTGWETQYF. The covered CDR3 bases are TGTGCCAGCAGCGGAACAGGCTGGGAGACC. This chain links TRBV7-2 with TRBJ2-5; D is perhaps TRBD1 (5 bases). The read gets to within 3 residues of the CDR3 end, and the germline J gene fills in the rest. Deletions cut 5 bases from V and 5 bases from J, with 12 bases between. Germline values: CDR1 SGHTA, CDR2 FQGNSA. This CDR3 has 13 residues. The full variable domain, with the rest looked up from reference TRBV7-2 and TRBJ2-5, is GAGVSQSPSNKVTEKGKDVELRCDPISGHTALYWYRQSLGQGLEFLIYFQGNSAPDKSGLPSDRFSAERTGGSVSTLTIQRTQQEDSAVYLCASSGTGWETQYFGPGTRLLVL.

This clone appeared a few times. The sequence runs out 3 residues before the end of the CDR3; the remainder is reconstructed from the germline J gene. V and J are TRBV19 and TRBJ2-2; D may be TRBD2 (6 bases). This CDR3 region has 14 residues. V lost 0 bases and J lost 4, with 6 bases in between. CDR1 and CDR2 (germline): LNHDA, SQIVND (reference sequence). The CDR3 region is CASSIELATGELFF. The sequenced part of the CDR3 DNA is TGTGCCAGTAGTATAGAACTAGCCACCGGGGAG.

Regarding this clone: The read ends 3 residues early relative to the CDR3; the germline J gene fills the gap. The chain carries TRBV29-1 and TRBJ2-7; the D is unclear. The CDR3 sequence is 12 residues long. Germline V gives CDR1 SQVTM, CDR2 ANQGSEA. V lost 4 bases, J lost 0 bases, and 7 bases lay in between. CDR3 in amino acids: CSVAQDSYEQYF. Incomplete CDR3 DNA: TGCAGCGTTGCTCAGGACTCCTACGAG.

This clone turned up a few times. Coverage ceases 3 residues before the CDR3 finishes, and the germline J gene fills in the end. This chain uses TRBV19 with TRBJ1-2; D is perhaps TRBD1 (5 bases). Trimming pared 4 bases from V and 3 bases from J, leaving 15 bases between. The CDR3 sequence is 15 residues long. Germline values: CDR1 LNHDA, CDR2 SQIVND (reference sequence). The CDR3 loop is CASSTRSGFDYGYTF. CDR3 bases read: TGTGCCAGTAGTACGCGGTCAGGGTTCGACTATGGC. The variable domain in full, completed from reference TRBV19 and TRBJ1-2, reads DGGITQSPKYLFRKEGQNVTLSCEQNLNHDAMYWYRQDPGQGLRLIYYSQIVNDFQKGDIAEGYSVSREKKESFPLTVTSAQKNPTAFYLCASSTRSGFDYGYTFGSGTRLTVV.

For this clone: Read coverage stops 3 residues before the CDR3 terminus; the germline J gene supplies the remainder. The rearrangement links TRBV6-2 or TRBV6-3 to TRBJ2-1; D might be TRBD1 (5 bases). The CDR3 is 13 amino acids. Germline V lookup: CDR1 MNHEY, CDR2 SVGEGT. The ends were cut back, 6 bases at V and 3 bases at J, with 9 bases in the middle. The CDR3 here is CASRQDSYNEQFF. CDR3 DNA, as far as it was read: TGTGCCAGCAGACAAGACAGCTACAATGAG.